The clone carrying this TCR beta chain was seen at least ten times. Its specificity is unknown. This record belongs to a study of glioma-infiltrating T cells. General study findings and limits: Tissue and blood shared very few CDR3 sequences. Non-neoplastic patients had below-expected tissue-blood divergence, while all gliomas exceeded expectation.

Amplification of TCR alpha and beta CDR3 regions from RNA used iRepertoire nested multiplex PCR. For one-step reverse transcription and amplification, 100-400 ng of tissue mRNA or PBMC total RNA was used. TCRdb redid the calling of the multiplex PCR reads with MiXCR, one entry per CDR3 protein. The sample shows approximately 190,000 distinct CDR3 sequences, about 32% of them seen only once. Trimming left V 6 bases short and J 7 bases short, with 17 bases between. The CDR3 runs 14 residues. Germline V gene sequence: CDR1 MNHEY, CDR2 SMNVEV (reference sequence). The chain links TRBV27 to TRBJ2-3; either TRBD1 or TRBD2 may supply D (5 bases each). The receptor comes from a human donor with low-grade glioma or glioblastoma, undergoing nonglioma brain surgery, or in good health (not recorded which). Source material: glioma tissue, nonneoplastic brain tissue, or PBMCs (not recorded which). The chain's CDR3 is CASSSGTTGNTQYF. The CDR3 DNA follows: TGTGCCAGCAGCTCCGGGACCACGGGGAATACGCAGTATTTT.